This is a list of T cell receptor beta chains from one sample in a study of identical twins. Via MiXCR, TCRdb re-called the 5' RACE reads, giving one row per CDR3 protein. Among 700,000 or so distinct CDR3 sequences listed, 8.5% to 9% were seen once. This sample also appeared in a second study, on yellow fever vaccine responses in identical twins.

The material sequenced was PBMCs. Receptors were obtained from a woman under 30 in good health. Both conserved end residues are part of each CDR3. The D gene is left open where the match is weak. Not all rows give a size; the values are once, few, many and, for expanded clones, a class.

j_gene: TRBJ2-5; v_gene: TRBV20-1; abundance: -; d_gene: TRBD2; CDR3aa: CSAREGLADLWAQYF; CDR3nt: TGCAGTGCTAGAGAAGGACTAGCGGACCTATGGGCCCAGTACTTC
j_gene: TRBJ2-7; v_gene: TRBV20-1; abundance: few; d_gene: -; CDR3aa: CSARRGLDYEQYF; CDR3nt: TGCAGTGCTCGGAGGGGGCTCGACTACGAGCAGTACTTC
j_gene: TRBJ2-5; v_gene: TRBV7-9; abundance: -; d_gene: -; CDR3aa: CASSLDIQVVWETQYF; CDR3nt: TGTGCCAGCAGCTTAGATATACAGGTTGTATGGGAGACCCAGTACTTC
j_gene: TRBJ2-7; v_gene: TRBV7-2; abundance: few; d_gene: -; CDR3aa: CASSPVVPHSYEQYF; CDR3nt: TGTGCCAGCAGCCCCGTCGTACCCCACTCCTACGAGCAGTACTTC
j_gene: TRBJ2-1; v_gene: TRBV14; abundance: few; d_gene: TRBD2; CDR3aa: CASSALAGYNEQFF; CDR3nt: TGTGCCAGCAGCGCTCTAGCGGGATACAATGAGCAGTTCTTC
j_gene: TRBJ2-2; v_gene: TRBV20-1; abundance: -; d_gene: TRBD1; CDR3aa: CCARVDRGLSGTGELFF; CDR3nt: TGCTGTGCTAGGGTGGACAGGGGGCTTTCGGGCACCGGGGAGCTGTTTTTT
j_gene: TRBJ2-4; v_gene: TRBV7-8; abundance: few; d_gene: TRBD2; CDR3aa: CASSLLAGVGAKNIQYF; CDR3nt: TGTGCCAGCAGCTTACTTGCGGGAGTGGGAGCCAAAAACATTCAGTACTTC
j_gene: TRBJ2-1; v_gene: TRBV27; abundance: many; d_gene: -; CDR3aa: CASSFRAGVYNEQFF; CDR3nt: TGTGCCAGCAGTTTTAGGGCAGGGGTGTACAATGAGCAGTTCTTC
j_gene: TRBJ2-5; v_gene: TRBV7-9; abundance: -; d_gene: -; CDR3aa: CASSLDSAETQYF; CDR3nt: TGTGCCAGCAGCTTAGACTCGGCAGAGACCCAGTACTTC
j_gene: TRBJ2-7; v_gene: TRBV11-2; abundance: -; d_gene: TRBD1; CDR3aa: CASSLDLMGQGSYEQYF; CDR3nt: TGTGCCAGCAGCTTAGACCTGATGGGACAGGGTAGTTACGAGCAGTACTTC
j_gene: TRBJ2-3; v_gene: TRBV5-5; abundance: many; d_gene: TRBD1; CDR3aa: CASSASGGWDTDTQYF; CDR3nt: TGTGCCAGCAGCGCATCAGGGGGCTGGGACACAGATACGCAGTATTTT
j_gene: TRBJ2-2; v_gene: TRBV14; abundance: -; d_gene: -; CDR3aa: CASSHRGGRGTTGELFF; CDR3nt: TGTGCCAGCAGCCATAGAGGAGGCAGGGGTACCACCGGGGAGCTGTTTTTT
j_gene: TRBJ2-2; v_gene: TRBV4-1; abundance: many; d_gene: -; CDR3aa: CASSQEGGGNTGELFF; CDR3nt: TGCGCCAGCAGCCAAGAGGGCGGCGGGAACACCGGGGAGCTGTTTTTT
j_gene: TRBJ2-5; v_gene: TRBV5-1; abundance: many; d_gene: -; CDR3aa: CASSLQAAETQYF; CDR3nt: TGCGCCAGCAGCTTGCAGGCGGCAGAGACCCAGTACTTC
j_gene: TRBJ2-7; v_gene: TRBV6-1; abundance: many; d_gene: -; CDR3aa: CASSHVRGSEQYF; CDR3nt: TGTGCCAGCAGCCACGTCAGGGGTAGCGAGCAGTACTTC
j_gene: TRBJ2-7; v_gene: TRBV15; abundance: few; d_gene: -; CDR3aa: CATSREGRGEQYF; CDR3nt: TGTGCCACCAGCAGAGAAGGGCGGGGTGAGCAGTACTTC
j_gene: TRBJ2-3; v_gene: TRBV20-1; abundance: many; d_gene: -; CDR3aa: CSARDQVDTQYF; CDR3nt: TGCAGTGCTAGAGACCAGGTGGATACGCAGTATTTT
j_gene: TRBJ2-1; v_gene: TRBV7-2; abundance: -; d_gene: TRBD2; CDR3aa: CASSLSIAGGYNEQFF; CDR3nt: TGTGCCAGCAGCCTTAGTATAGCGGGGGGATACAATGAGCAGTTCTTC
j_gene: TRBJ2-7; v_gene: TRBV7-9; abundance: -; d_gene: TRBD1; CDR3aa: CASSYPGQGTLHEQYF; CDR3nt: TGTGCCAGCAGCTATCCGGGACAGGGTACCCTCCACGAGCAGTACTTC
j_gene: TRBJ1-1; v_gene: TRBV20-1; abundance: -; d_gene: -; CDR3aa: CSARTGGVREAFF; CDR3nt: TGCAGTGCTAGGACAGGCGGGGTGCGTGAAGCTTTCTTT
j_gene: TRBJ2-7; v_gene: TRBV6-2/TRBV6-3; abundance: many; d_gene: -; CDR3aa: CASTRTGPQPYEQYF; CDR3nt: TGTGCCAGCACCAGAACAGGACCCCAGCCCTACGAGCAGTACTTC
j_gene: TRBJ2-6; v_gene: TRBV11-1; abundance: -; d_gene: TRBD1; CDR3aa: CASSLPTRKQGTGANVLTF; CDR3nt: TGTGCCAGCAGCTTGCCGACCAGGAAACAGGGGACTGGGGCCAACGTCCTGACTTTC
j_gene: TRBJ2-3; v_gene: TRBV7-9; abundance: few; d_gene: -; CDR3aa: CASSPHPTDPSTDTQYF; CDR3nt: TGTGCCAGCAGCCCCCACCCTACGGATCCTAGCACAGATACGCAGTATTTT
j_gene: TRBJ2-7; v_gene: TRBV18; abundance: -; d_gene: -; CDR3aa: CASSRQEDSYEQYF; CDR3nt: TGTGCCAGCTCAAGACAGGAGGACTCCTACGAGCAGTACTTC
j_gene: TRBJ2-7; v_gene: TRBV7-2; abundance: -; d_gene: -; CDR3aa: CASSFSAGGSYEQYF; CDR3nt: TGTGCCAGCAGCTTCTCAGCGGGCGGGTCCTACGAGCAGTACTTC
j_gene: TRBJ1-4; v_gene: TRBV15; abundance: -; d_gene: -; CDR3aa: CATSRATASDEKLFF; CDR3nt: TGTGCCACCAGCAGAGCGACGGCTAGCGATGAAAAACTGTTTTTT
j_gene: TRBJ2-3; v_gene: TRBV28; abundance: -; d_gene: -; CDR3aa: CASSASSTDTQYF; CDR3nt: TGTGCCAGCAGTGCCTCTAGCACAGATACGCAGTATTTT
j_gene: TRBJ2-2; v_gene: TRBV12-3/TRBV12-4; abundance: -; d_gene: -; CDR3aa: CASRLGSSGNTGELFF; CDR3nt: TGTGCCAGCAGATTGGGATCGAGCGGGAACACCGGGGAGCTGTTTTTT
j_gene: TRBJ2-7; v_gene: TRBV9; abundance: few; d_gene: TRBD2; CDR3aa: CASSVGSGASYEQYF; CDR3nt: TGTGCCAGCAGCGTTGGTAGCGGGGCGTCCTACGAGCAGTACTTC
j_gene: TRBJ2-7; v_gene: TRBV7-3; abundance: few; d_gene: TRBD1; CDR3aa: CASSLTGTGSHEQYF; CDR3nt: TGTGCCAGCAGCCTGACCGGGACAGGGTCCCACGAGCAGTACTTC
j_gene: TRBJ2-1; v_gene: TRBV11-3; abundance: few; d_gene: -; CDR3aa: CASSGLNYNEQFF; CDR3nt: TGTGCCAGCAGCGGTCTTAACTACAATGAGCAGTTCTTC
j_gene: TRBJ2-3; v_gene: TRBV10-3; abundance: -; d_gene: TRBD2; CDR3aa: CAISDPSGGASTDTQYF; CDR3nt: TGTGCCATCAGTGACCCCAGCGGGGGGGCTAGCACAGATACGCAGTATTTT
j_gene: TRBJ2-5; v_gene: TRBV28; abundance: -; d_gene: -; CDR3aa: CASRQTKGIQYF; CDR3nt: TGTGCCAGCAGACAAACTAAAGGGATCCAGTACTTC
j_gene: TRBJ2-3; v_gene: TRBV27; abundance: -; d_gene: -; CDR3aa: CASSLRPEEDTQYF; CDR3nt: TGTGCCAGCAGTTTACGTCCAGAGGAGGATACGCAGTATTTT
j_gene: TRBJ2-1; v_gene: TRBV3-1; abundance: few; d_gene: -; CDR3aa: CASSQAEAPSYNEQFF; CDR3nt: TGTGCCAGCAGCCAAGCCGAGGCCCCCTCCTACAATGAGCAGTTCTTC
j_gene: TRBJ2-7; v_gene: TRBV27; abundance: -; d_gene: -; CDR3aa: CASKLTGLSYEQYF; CDR3nt: TGTGCCAGCAAACTGACAGGCCTCTCCTACGAGCAGTACTTC
j_gene: TRBJ2-1; v_gene: TRBV24-1; abundance: -; d_gene: -; CDR3aa: CATTGSSYNEQFF; CDR3nt: TGTGCCACCACCGGGAGCTCCTACAATGAGCAGTTCTTC
j_gene: TRBJ2-7; v_gene: TRBV5-1; abundance: few; d_gene: TRBD2; CDR3aa: CASSLAGTSDYEQYF; CDR3nt: TGCGCCAGCAGCTTGGCTGGGACTAGCGATTACGAGCAGTACTTC
j_gene: TRBJ2-7; v_gene: TRBV7-9; abundance: many; d_gene: TRBD2; CDR3aa: CASSLALGGSWYEQYF; CDR3nt: TGTGCCAGCAGCTTAGCGCTGGGGGGGAGTTGGTACGAGCAGTACTTC
j_gene: TRBJ2-2; v_gene: TRBV21-1; abundance: many; d_gene: -; CDR3aa: CASDNPVENTGELFF; CDR3nt: TGTGCCAGCGACAACCCGGTAGAGAACACCGGGGAGCTGTTTTTT
j_gene: TRBJ2-7; v_gene: TRBV10-3; abundance: few; d_gene: TRBD1; CDR3aa: CAISADRGEQYF; CDR3nt: TGTGCCATCAGTGCGGACAGGGGCGAGCAGTACTTC
j_gene: TRBJ2-1; v_gene: TRBV28; abundance: -; d_gene: -; CDR3aa: CASSHTRNNEQFF; CDR3nt: TGTGCCAGCAGTCACACTAGAAACAATGAGCAGTTCTTC
j_gene: TRBJ2-2; v_gene: TRBV20-1; abundance: few; d_gene: TRBD2; CDR3aa: CSARDRTSGRHNTGELFF; CDR3nt: TGCAGTGCTAGAGATAGAACTAGCGGAAGACATAACACCGGGGAGCTGTTTTTT
j_gene: TRBJ2-7; v_gene: TRBV10-3; abundance: many; d_gene: -; CDR3aa: CAISDIGEQYF; CDR3nt: TGTGCCATCAGTGATATCGGCGAGCAGTACTTC
j_gene: TRBJ2-7; v_gene: TRBV5-1; abundance: few; d_gene: -; CDR3aa: CASSFGGLADSYEQYF; CDR3nt: TGCGCCAGCAGCTTTGGGGGGCTAGCGGACTCCTACGAGCAGTACTTC
j_gene: TRBJ1-1; v_gene: TRBV5-1; abundance: -; d_gene: TRBD1; CDR3aa: CASSEMGQGAGEAFF; CDR3nt: TGCGCCAGCAGCGAAATGGGACAGGGGGCGGGTGAAGCTTTCTTT
j_gene: TRBJ2-2; v_gene: TRBV12-3/TRBV12-4; abundance: few; d_gene: TRBD2; CDR3aa: CASSRLAGGNTGELFF; CDR3nt: TGTGCCAGCAGTCGACTAGCGGGGGGCAACACCGGGGAGCTGTTTTTT
j_gene: TRBJ2-3; v_gene: TRBV29-1; abundance: few; d_gene: TRBD1; CDR3aa: CSVVSGTASTDTQYF; CDR3nt: TGCAGCGTAGTCTCCGGGACAGCAAGCACAGATACGCAGTATTTT
j_gene: TRBJ2-6; v_gene: TRBV10-3; abundance: -; d_gene: TRBD1; CDR3aa: CATGQGALGANVLTF; CDR3nt: TGTGCCACTGGACAGGGGGCGCTTGGGGCCAACGTCCTGACTTTC
j_gene: TRBJ2-1; v_gene: TRBV9; abundance: -; d_gene: -; CDR3aa: CASSATISYNEQFF; CDR3nt: TGTGCCAGCAGCGCGACGATATCTTACAATGAGCAGTTCTTC
j_gene: TRBJ2-2; v_gene: TRBV3-1; abundance: few; d_gene: -; CDR3aa: CASSQVLGGRAGELFF; CDR3nt: TGTGCCAGCAGCCAAGTGTTGGGGGGTCGAGCCGGGGAGCTGTTTTTT
j_gene: TRBJ2-3; v_gene: TRBV29-1; abundance: -; d_gene: -; CDR3aa: CSVALILSTDTQYF; CDR3nt: TGCAGCGTTGCGCTGATACTCTCCACAGATACGCAGTATTTT
j_gene: TRBJ2-7; v_gene: TRBV12-3/TRBV12-4; abundance: many; d_gene: -; CDR3aa: CASSLGRTASYEQYF; CDR3nt: TGTGCCAGCAGTTTAGGGAGGACAGCCTCCTACGAGCAGTACTTC
j_gene: TRBJ2-3; v_gene: TRBV28; abundance: -; d_gene: TRBD1; CDR3aa: CASSSIRDRVLSDTQYF; CDR3nt: TGTGCCAGCAGTTCCATCCGGGACAGGGTCTTATCAGATACGCAGTATTTT
j_gene: TRBJ2-1; v_gene: TRBV3-1; abundance: -; d_gene: -; CDR3aa: CASSLQGLILF; CDR3nt: TGTGCCAGCAGCCTACAGGGTTTGATCCTCTTC
j_gene: TRBJ2-7; v_gene: TRBV3-1; abundance: many; d_gene: TRBD1; CDR3aa: CASSPQGAFYEQYF; CDR3nt: TGTGCCAGCAGCCCACAGGGGGCGTTTTACGAGCAGTACTTC
j_gene: TRBJ2-3; v_gene: TRBV12-3/TRBV12-4; abundance: many; d_gene: -; CDR3aa: CASSPEGSTDTQYF; CDR3nt: TGTGCCAGCAGCCCGGAGGGGTCCACAGATACGCAGTATTTT
j_gene: TRBJ1-2; v_gene: TRBV6-5; abundance: few; d_gene: TRBD1; CDR3aa: CASSYLPQGANYGYTF; CDR3nt: TGTGCCAGCAGTTACTTGCCACAGGGGGCTAACTATGGCTACACCTTC